This TCR beta chain emerged from a study of T cells after yellow fever vaccination. Study results and limitations: Relatively few clonotypes were ones that appeared in both CD4 and CD8 compartments. Faster peaking, at day 5 versus 15, marked a secondary response that was weaker.

The 5'RACE template-switching step produced TCR cDNA and added a universal primer site and UMIs. TCRdb reprocessed the 5' RACE reads with MiXCR, giving one entry per CDR3 protein. Seen here are some 340,000 distinct CDR3 sequences, around 10% observed once, and the top ten hold under 4%. The CDR3 length is 16 residues. Looked up from germline, CDR1 is SGHDT and CDR2 is YYEEEE. This clonotype was observed many times. Its antigen is unidentified. Its ends do not fully match the called genes, so a read error is possible. This material consisted of CD4+ T cells sorted from PBMCs, taken 45 days after the yellow fever booster vaccination. V usage is TRBV5-6 and J usage is TRBJ2-3; 9 nucleotides match TRBD2. The source of this sequence is a young man who received the YFV17D yellow fever vaccine. This CDR3 reads CASSLRTSGSTDTQYF. The CDR3 region has the DNA TGCGCCAGCAGCTTACGTACTAGCGGGAGCACAGATACGCAGTATTTT.